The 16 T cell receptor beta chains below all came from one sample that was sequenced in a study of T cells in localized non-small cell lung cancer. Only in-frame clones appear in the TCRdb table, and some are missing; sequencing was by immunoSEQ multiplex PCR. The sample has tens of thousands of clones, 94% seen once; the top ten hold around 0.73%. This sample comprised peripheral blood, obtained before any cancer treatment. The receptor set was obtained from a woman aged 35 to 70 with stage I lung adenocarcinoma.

Written as DNA, the CDR3 is TGTGCCAGCAGTTTGTACGGGCAAGACTACGAGCAGTACTTC. Protein: CASSLYGQDYEQYF. The chain couples TRBV27 to TRBJ2-7; no reliable D call. The germline CDR1 and CDR2 sequences are MNHEY and SMNVEV (reference sequence). Trimming shortened V by 3 bases and J by 3 bases, and 12 bases separated the two germline ends. CDR3 size: 14 residues.

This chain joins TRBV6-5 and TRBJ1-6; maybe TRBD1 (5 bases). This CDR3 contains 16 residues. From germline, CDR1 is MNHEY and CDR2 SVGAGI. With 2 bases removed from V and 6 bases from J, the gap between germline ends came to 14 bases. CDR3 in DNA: TGTGCCAGCAGTTACCGGGGGACGTGGGTTAATTCACCCCTCCACTTT. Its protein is CASSYRGTWVNSPLHF.

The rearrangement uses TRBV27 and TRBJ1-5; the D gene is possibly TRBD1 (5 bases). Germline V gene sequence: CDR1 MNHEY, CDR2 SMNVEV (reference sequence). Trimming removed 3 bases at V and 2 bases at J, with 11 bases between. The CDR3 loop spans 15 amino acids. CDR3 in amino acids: CASSLGGRGNQPQHF. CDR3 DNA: TGTGCCAGCAGTTTGGGGGGACGCGGCAATCAGCCCCAGCATTTT.

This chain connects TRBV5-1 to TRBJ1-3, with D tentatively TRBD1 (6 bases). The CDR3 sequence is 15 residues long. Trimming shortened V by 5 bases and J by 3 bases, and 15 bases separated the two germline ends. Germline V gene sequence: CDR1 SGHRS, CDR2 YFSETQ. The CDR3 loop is CASRLQGLDGNTIYF. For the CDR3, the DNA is TGCGCCAGCAGGTTACAGGGCTTGGATGGAAACACCATATATTTT.

The CDR3: CASNGLSGTIYF. DNA for the CDR3: TGTGCCAGCAACGGACTTTCTGGCACCATATATTTT. V is TRBV2 and J is TRBJ1-3; D is ambiguous. The germline gives CDR1 SNHLY, CDR2 FYNNEI. There are 12 residues in the CDR3. Trimming shortened V by 7 bases and J by 9 bases, and 13 bases separated the two germline ends. Filled out from reference TRBV2 and TRBJ1-3, the complete variable domain reads EPEVTQTPSHQVTQMGQEVILRCVPISNHLYFYWYRQILGQKVEFLVSFYNNEISEKSEIFDDQFSVERPDGSNFTLKIRSTKLEDSAMYFCASNGLSGTIYFGEGSWLTVV.

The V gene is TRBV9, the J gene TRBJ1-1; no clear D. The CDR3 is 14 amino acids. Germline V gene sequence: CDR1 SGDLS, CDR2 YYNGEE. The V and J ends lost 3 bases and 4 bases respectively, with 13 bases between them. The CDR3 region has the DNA TGTGCCAGCAGCGGCGTTAGTGCCGGCACTGAAGCTTTCTTT. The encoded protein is CASSGVSAGTEAFF.

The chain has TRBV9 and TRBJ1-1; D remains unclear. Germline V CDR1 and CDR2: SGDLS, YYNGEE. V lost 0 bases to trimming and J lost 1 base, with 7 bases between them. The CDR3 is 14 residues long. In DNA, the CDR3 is TGTGCCAGCAGCGTAGCATATACGAACACTGAAGCTTTCTTT. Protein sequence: CASSVAYTNTEAFF.

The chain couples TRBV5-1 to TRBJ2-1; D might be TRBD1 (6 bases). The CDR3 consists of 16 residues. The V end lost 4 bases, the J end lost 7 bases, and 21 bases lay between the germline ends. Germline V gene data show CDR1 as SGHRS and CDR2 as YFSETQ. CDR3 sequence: CASSPELGAGLNEQFF. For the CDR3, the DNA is TGCGCCAGCAGCCCCGAGCTGGGGGCAGGGTTGAATGAGCAGTTCTTC.

This chain's CDR3 is CASSSRAGGPDTQYF. The DNA of the CDR3 is TGTGCCAGCAGCTCCCGAGCGGGAGGGCCAGATACGCAGTATTTT. The V call is TRBV7-3, the J call TRBJ2-3; 10 bases are shared with TRBD2. Germline loops: CDR1 SGHTA, CDR2 FQGTGA. This CDR3 contains 15 residues. V shed 4 bases and J 4 bases; nucleotides not matched to a gene: 5.

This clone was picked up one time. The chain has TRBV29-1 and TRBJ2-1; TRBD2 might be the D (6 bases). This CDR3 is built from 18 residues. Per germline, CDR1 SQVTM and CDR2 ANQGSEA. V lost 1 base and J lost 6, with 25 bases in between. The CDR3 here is CSVEGPGSPTLGGNEQFF. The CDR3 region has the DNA TGCAGCGTTGAAGGCCCTGGCTCACCGACCTTGGGAGGCAATGAGCAGTTCTTC.

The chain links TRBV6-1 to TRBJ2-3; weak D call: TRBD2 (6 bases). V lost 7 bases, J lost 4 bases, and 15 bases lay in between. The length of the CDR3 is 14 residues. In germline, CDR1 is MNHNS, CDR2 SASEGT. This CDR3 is CASIKRVGADTQYF. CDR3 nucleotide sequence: TGTGCCAGCATTAAGCGGGTCGGGGCAGATACGCAGTATTTT.

The CDR3 reads CASSSPGQGSYEQYF. DNA for the CDR3: TGTGCCAGCAGCTCGCCGGGACAGGGATCCTACGAGCAGTACTTC. The chain carries TRBV5-5 and TRBJ2-7, with 9 bases fitting TRBD1. The CDR3 has 15 residues. V shed 3 bases, J shed 1 base, and the junction held 5 bases outside the gene matches. Per germline, CDR1 SGHKS and CDR2 YYEKEE (reference sequence).

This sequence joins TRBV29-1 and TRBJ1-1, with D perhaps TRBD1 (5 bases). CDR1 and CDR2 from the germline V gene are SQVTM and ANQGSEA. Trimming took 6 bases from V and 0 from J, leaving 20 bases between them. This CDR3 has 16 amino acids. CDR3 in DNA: TGCAGCGTCCGAGGAGGGACGGACCATTTGAACACTGAAGCTTTCTTT. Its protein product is CSVRGGTDHLNTEAFF.

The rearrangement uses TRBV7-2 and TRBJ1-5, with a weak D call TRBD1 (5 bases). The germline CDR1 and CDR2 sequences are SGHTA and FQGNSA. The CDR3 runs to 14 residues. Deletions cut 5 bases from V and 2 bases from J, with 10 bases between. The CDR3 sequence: CASSPGGGNQPQHF. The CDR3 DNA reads TGTGCCAGCAGCCCGGGGGGGGGCAATCAGCCCCAGCATTTT.

The CDR3 loop reads CASTLGTEQYF. The CDR3, as DNA: TGTGCCAGCACCCTCGGGACCGAGCAGTACTTC. The chain joins TRBV5-5 to TRBJ2-7, with D perhaps matching TRBD1 or TRBD2 (5 bases each). Trimming took 6 bases from V and 6 from J, leaving 10 bases between them. The CDR3 spans 11 residues. Germline V CDR1 and CDR2: SGHKS, YYEKEE (reference sequence).

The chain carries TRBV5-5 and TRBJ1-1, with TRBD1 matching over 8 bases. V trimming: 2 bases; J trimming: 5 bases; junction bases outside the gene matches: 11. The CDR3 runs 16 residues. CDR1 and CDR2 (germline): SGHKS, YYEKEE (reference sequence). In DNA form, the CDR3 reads TGTGCCAGCAGCTTCGTATGGCAGGGGGCCCGGACTGAAGCTTTCTTT. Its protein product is CASSFVWQGARTEAFF.